This T cell receptor beta chain was identified in a study of T cell clones after liver transplantation (dated by TCRdb to the late 2010s). Some background on the complete study: The samples were obtained from ITN030ST, a randomized trial that attempted immunosuppression withdrawal within 2 years after liver transplantation. Donor-reactive T cell clones were identified by TCRbeta sequencing following a pre-transplant mixed lymphocyte reaction and were subsequently tracked in post-transplant blood. As an antigen-independent comparator for the donor-reactive sequences, third party-reactive TCRbeta sequences from pre-transplant MLRs were identified as well. Three of the eight recipients were HCV-positive; the others were transplanted for non-autoimmune, non-viral indications. The subjects received no induction therapy and were kept on standard immunosuppression until randomization at 12-24 months post-transplant. To count as tolerant, a recipient had to stay completely off immunosuppression for at least one year without liver enzymes climbing beyond twice the upper limit of normal. Blood samples were collected pre-transplant, pre-randomization before withdrawal, and post-randomization after either complete withdrawal or failed withdrawal. Of the 8 liver transplant recipients making up the studied cohort, 3 were classified as tolerant and 5 as non-tolerant.

V and J are truncated by 5 bases and 5 bases respectively, leaving an intervening sequence of 16 bases. From its cysteine to its phenylalanine, the CDR3 spans 14 amino acids. Here the CDR3 DNA is all that survives: 42 bases in frame from base 1. Reading the germline V gene gives CDR1 MNHEY and CDR2 SVGAGI. With regard to this clone: The antigen it recognizes is unknown. Per-base qualities were not stored, and no clone one base away is much larger.

High-throughput TCRbeta CDR3 sequencing of frozen genomic DNA was performed by immunoSEQ, including PCR amplification, mapping, bias correction and internal controls. Under the source paper's analysis protocol: Productive rearrangements were kept, and unique TCRbeta sequences were defined by CDR3 nucleotide sequence plus V and J gene. For a sequence to be called donor-reactive, it needed a frequency of at least 0.01% and at least 5-fold expansion in CFSE-low cells compared with unstimulated pre-transplant cells. To ensure at least 90% detection power, minimum frequency thresholds were set for each subject based on that subject's lowest-template unstimulated sample. Jensen-Shannon divergence between the top 1000 TCRbeta sequences post- versus pre-transplant served as the measure of repertoire turnover. Two-sided Fisher's exact tests were used to test for changes in the detection of donor-reactive sequences. In its TCRdb copy, this immuneACCESS table keeps in-frame sequences only and misses some clones. Where compared with another copy, unresolved V genes explain less than half of these, and the others have no known cause. The DNA was the basis for D and trimming; V, J and clone size are from that table. Here the sample has roughly 70,000 clones; about nine tenths occur a single time. The ten most abundant clones make up about 2.5% of the sample.

The sample's time point, from its label and the paper: pre-transplant. Unstimulated PBMCs, after thawing, were stained for CD3, CD4 and CD8 and then FACS-sorted into CD3+CD4+ and CD3+CD8+ populations. Each of the 8 studied subjects was randomized to immunosuppression withdrawal. The Qiagen DNeasy Blood and Tissue Kit was used to isolate genomic DNA. Study-wide findings and limitations: Circulating donor-reactive CD4 TCRbeta sequences fell significantly post-transplant in most of the 8 subjects, irrespective of tolerance or HCV status. Because no allograft tissue specimens were available, donor-reactive T cells may have migrated into the graft instead of being deleted. Low numbers of available donor cells limited the measurable donor-reactive repertoire in a couple of subjects. Once repertoire turnover was taken into account, donor-reactive detection showed a significant reduction for CD4 in 7 of 8 subjects and for CD8 in 8 of 8. A greater decline was seen for donor-reactive sequences than for third party-reactive sequences, suggesting partial antigen-specific deletion unrelated to withdrawal success. Conclusions were preliminary, limited by small, heterogeneous patient numbers and non-standardized post-transplant time points.

This specimen was CD4+ T cells from blood, taken before liver transplant. In this chain, TRBV6-5 is recombined with TRBJ2-7; no D gene can be assigned with confidence. The receptor comes from a human donor who received a liver transplant. The sequenced DNA: TGTGCCAGCAGTCACGACGTACCTCCCAACGAGCAGTACTTC. Its protein product is CASSHDVPPNEQYF.